Shown below are 20 T cell receptor beta chains from a single sample sequenced in a study of graft-versus-host responses after intestinal transplantation. Method: immunoSEQ multiplex PCR; TCRdb's copy keeps in-frame clones and lacks some. The table lists about 6,900 clones, around 22% of them singletons. Co-plating was performed using about 200,000 CFSE-labeled responder cells and about 200,000 irradiated, violet-dye-labeled stimulator cells. The starting material was alloreactive CD8+ T cells from a mixed lymphocyte reaction culture, obtained before transplantation. Regarding subset: CFSE-low proliferating T cells sorted from roughly 6-day pre-transplant mixed lymphocyte reaction (GvH or HvG direction). The receptors were sampled from a human patient who was an organ donor for intestinal transplantation.

This clone was detected a few times. This rearrangement joins TRBV6-5 to TRBJ2-7; 7 bases are a match to TRBD1. CDR3 size: 13 residues. Germline V gives CDR1 MNHEY, CDR2 SVGAGI. The ends lost 8 bases at V and 0 bases at J; junction bases unmatched: 4. Here the CDR3 reads CASEDRSSYEQYF. CDR3 in DNA: TGTGCCAGCGAGGACAGGAGCTCCTACGAGCAGTACTTC.

The chain employs TRBV7-3 and TRBJ2-5; TRBD1 agrees at 11 bases. The length of the CDR3 is 17 residues. In germline, CDR1 is SGHTA, CDR2 FQGTGA. The V and J ends lost 5 bases and 4 bases, in that order; junction bases with no gene match: 12. CDR3 sequence: CASSTPGQGARGETQYF. CDR3 nucleotides: TGTGCCAGCAGCACACCCGGACAGGGGGCGCGGGGAGAGACCCAGTACTTC.

This chain links TRBV27 with TRBJ1-2; 9 positions agree with TRBD1. The CDR3 covers 16 residues. Germline CDR1 MNHEY, CDR2 SMNVEV (reference sequence). V lost 4 bases, J lost 4 bases, and 10 bases stayed unmatched. This CDR3 reads CASSSIPGTGPYGYTF. CDR3 nucleotide sequence: TGTGCCAGCAGTTCTATTCCCGGGACAGGGCCCTATGGCTACACCTTC.

The chain is built from TRBV27 and TRBJ2-1; 7 nucleotides align to TRBD2. With 7 bases clipped from V and 2 bases from J, the junction kept 11 bases outside the gene matches. The CDR3 runs to 16 residues. Germline V gene data show CDR1 as MNHEY and CDR2 as SMNVEV (reference sequence). The CDR3 sequence: CASNSKAGVPYNEQFF. The CDR3 DNA reads TGTGCCAGCAACTCCAAGGCGGGAGTCCCCTACAATGAGCAGTTCTTC.

By sample fraction, this clone is medium-sized (0.01 to 0.1%). The chain has TRBV7-9 and TRBJ2-3, with 7 bases aligning to TRBD2. The germline CDR1 and CDR2 sequences are SEHNR and FQNEAQ (reference sequence). The length of the CDR3 is 14 residues. The V segment lost 2 bases and the J segment 1 base; nucleotides outside the gene matches: 0. The CDR3 nucleotides read TGTGCCAGCAGCTTACTAGCGGGCACAGATACGCAGTATTTT. Amino acid sequence: CASSLLAGTDTQYF.

This clone was seen a few times. The genes are TRBV25-1 and TRBJ1-1; a weak D match, TRBD1 (6 bases). Germline-derived CDR1 and CDR2 are MGHDK and SYGVNS. The CDR3 length is 13 residues. V dropped 5 bases and J dropped 1 base, with 8 bases sitting between them. The CDR3 region has the DNA TGTGCCAGCAGTTCCAGGGGGAACACTGAAGCTTTCTTT. Translation gives CASSSRGNTEAFF.

This clone is termed medium-sized. The rearrangement joins TRBV9 to TRBJ2-1; 9 bases match TRBD1. V lost 4 bases and J lost 2; bases outside the gene matches: 7. CDR3 length: 16 residues. Germline V lookup: CDR1 SGDLS, CDR2 YYNGEE. CDR3 amino acids: CASSLQRDRAYNEQFF. In DNA form, the CDR3 reads TGTGCCAGCAGCCTACAAAGGGACAGGGCCTACAATGAGCAGTTCTTC.

This chain connects TRBV5-6 to TRBJ2-7, with a tentative D call TRBD1 (6 bases). The V end lost 0 bases, the J end lost 4 bases, and 11 bases lay between the germline ends. CDR3 length: 14 residues. The germline V gene has CDR1 SGHDT and CDR2 YYEEEE. Here the CDR3 DNA reads TGTGCCAGCAGCTTGGCAGGGGTTCTATACGAGCAGTACTTC. It specifies CASSLAGVLYEQYF.

As to this clone: The sample contains more than one DNA sequence encoding this CDR3. The chain couples TRBV4-2 to TRBJ2-7; D is possibly TRBD2 (5 bases). Germline assignment: CDR1 LGHNA and CDR2 YNFKEQ. The CDR3 runs 13 residues. V shed 1 base and J shed 7 bases, with 11 bases lying between them. This chain's CDR3 is CASSQAGNYEQYF. The CDR3 coding sequence is TGTGCCAGCAGCCAAGCCGGGAACTATGAGCAGTACTTC.

This clone was counted between two and nine times. The chain links TRBV11-1 to TRBJ2-3, with 10 bases fitting TRBD2. Trimming cost V 0 bases and J 1 base; bases outside gene matches: 1. This CDR3 has 16 residues. From germline, CDR1 is SGHAT and CDR2 FQDESV (reference sequence). CDR3 loop: CASSLALAGGTDTQYF. The CDR3 DNA reads TGTGCCAGCAGCTTAGCGCTAGCGGGGGGCACAGATACGCAGTATTTT.

Relative to its sample, this clone is medium-sized (0.01 to 0.1%). The chain is built from TRBV28 and TRBJ2-7; TRBD2 aligns across 11 bases. The junction had 8 bases not matched to a gene; V was cut back by 5 bases and J by 2 bases. The CDR3 is made up of 16 amino acids. Germline CDR1 reads MDHEN; CDR2 reads SYDVKM. The CDR3 sequence is CASSGDGLAGAYEQYF. The CDR3 DNA reads TGTGCCAGCAGTGGGGACGGACTAGCGGGTGCCTACGAGCAGTACTTC.

The gene calls are TRBV7-9 and TRBJ2-7; TRBD1 might be the D (6 bases). V was shortened by 0 bases and J by 6 bases, with 6 bases between the two germline ends. Germline CDR1 and CDR2: SEHNR and FQNEAQ (reference sequence). The CDR3 runs 12 residues. CDR3 in amino acids: CASSLAGGEQYF. In DNA, the CDR3 is TGTGCCAGCAGCTTAGCAGGGGGCGAGCAGTACTTC.

This clone was counted between two and nine times. The chain recombines TRBV30 with TRBJ1-5, with D perhaps TRBD1 (5 bases). CDR3 size: 14 residues. V lost 7 bases and J lost 4, with 17 bases in between. CDR1 is GTSNPN, CDR2 SVGIG, per germline (reference sequence). CDR3 protein: CAFLLQGANQPQHF. The CDR3 DNA sequence: TGTGCCTTTCTCCTCCAAGGGGCTAATCAGCCCCAGCATTTT.

This clone was counted a few times. This chain connects TRBV5-1 to TRBJ2-2; D remains unclear. Germline loops: CDR1 SGHRS, CDR2 YFSETQ. The CDR3 has 15 amino acids. Trimming took off 2 bases at V and 7 bases at J, with 15 bases between the two ends. The CDR3 region is CASSFWAESNGELFF. The CDR3 coding sequence is TGCGCCAGCAGCTTTTGGGCAGAGTCTAACGGGGAGCTGTTTTTT. Together with reference TRBV5-1 and TRBJ2-2, the CDR3 gives the full variable domain: KAGVTQTPRYLIKTRGQQVTLSCSPISGHRSVSWYQQTPGQGLQFLFEYFSETQRNKGNFPGRFSGRQFSNSRSEMNVSTLELGDSALYLCASSFWAESNGELFFGEGSRLTVL.

This clone appeared a few times. The chain links TRBV11-2 to TRBJ1-1; 7 bases line up with TRBD1. V was clipped by 6 bases and J by 7 bases; unmatched bases: 8. The CDR3 consists of 13 residues. Germline-derived CDR1 and CDR2 are SGHAT and FQNNGV. DNA for the CDR3: TGTGCCAGCAGGGGGACAGCAGGCTTTGAAGCTTTCTTT. As protein: CASRGTAGFEAFF.

This clone qualifies as medium-sized (0.01 to 0.1%). The CDR3 here is CASSSWGQGGQETQYF. CDR3 nucleotides: TGTGCCAGCAGCTCTTGGGGACAGGGAGGCCAAGAGACCCAGTACTTC. The J gene is TRBJ2-5, the V gene TRBV13; 9 bases match TRBD1. Germline CDR1 and CDR2: PRHDT and FYEKMQ (reference sequence). J gave up 1 base and V 4 bases, and 7 bases lay outside the gene matches. There are 16 residues in the CDR3.

About this clone itself: It is likely a read error: a sequence one base away is far more abundant. This rearrangement joins TRBV15 to TRBJ2-1, with 7 bases lining up with TRBD2. This CDR3 region has 16 residues. Germline CDR1 is LNHNV and CDR2 is YYDKDF (reference sequence). CDR3 bases: TGTGCCACCAGCAGAGACGGGAGGTCCCCCTACAATGAGCAGCTCTTC. As protein: CATSRDGRSPYNEQLF.

This clone is medium-sized within its sample. This sequence joins TRBV29-1 and TRBJ1-1, with a tentative D call TRBD1 (5 bases). The length of the CDR3 is 13 residues. Trimming cost V 7 bases and J 4 bases, with 16 bases left between them. Germline assignment: CDR1 SQVTM and CDR2 ANQGSEA. The DNA for the CDR3 is TGCAGCGACGGGGCACCTATCGGCACTGAAGCTTTCTTT. As protein: CSDGAPIGTEAFF.

This clone showed up just a few times. It is likely a read error, because the conserved phenylalanine at the end of the CDR3 is missing. The V call is TRBV30, the J call TRBJ1-2, with a tentative D call TRBD1 (5 bases). The CDR3 covers 12 residues. The germline CDR1 and CDR2 sequences are GTSNPN and SVGIG (reference sequence). Trimming took 0 bases from V and 8 from J, leaving 10 bases between them. In DNA form, the CDR3 reads TGTGCCTGGAGTGTACACGGGGGGGGCTACACCTGC. It specifies CAWSVHGGGYTC.

The rearrangement joins TRBV4-1 to TRBJ2-7, with D tentatively TRBD2 (6 bases). Trimming left V 5 bases short and J 2 bases short, with 16 bases between. Germline CDR1 MGHRA, CDR2 YSYEKL. The CDR3 totals 15 residues. CDR3: CASSLERGMPYEQYF. CDR3 sequence (DNA): TGCGCCAGCAGCTTGGAACGGGGGATGCCCTACGAGCAGTACTTC.